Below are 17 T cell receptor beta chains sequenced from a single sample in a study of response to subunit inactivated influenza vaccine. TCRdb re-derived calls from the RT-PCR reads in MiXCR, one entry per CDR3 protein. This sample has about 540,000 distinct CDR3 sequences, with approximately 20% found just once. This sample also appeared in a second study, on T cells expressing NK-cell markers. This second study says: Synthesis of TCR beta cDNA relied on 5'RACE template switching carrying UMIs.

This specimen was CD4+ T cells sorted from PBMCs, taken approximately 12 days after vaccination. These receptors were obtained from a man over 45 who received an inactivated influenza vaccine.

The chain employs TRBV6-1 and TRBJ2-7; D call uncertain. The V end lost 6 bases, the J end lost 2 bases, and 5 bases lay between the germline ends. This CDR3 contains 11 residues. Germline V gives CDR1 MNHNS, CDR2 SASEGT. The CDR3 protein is CASRGAYEQYF. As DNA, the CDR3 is TGTGCCAGCAGGGGTGCCTACGAGCAGTACTTC.

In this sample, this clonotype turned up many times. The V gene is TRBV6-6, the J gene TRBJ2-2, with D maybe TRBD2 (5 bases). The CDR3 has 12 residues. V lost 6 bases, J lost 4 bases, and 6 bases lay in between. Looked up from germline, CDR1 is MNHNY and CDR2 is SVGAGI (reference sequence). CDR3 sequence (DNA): TGTGCCAGCAGACGGGGCACCGGGGAGCTGTTTTTT. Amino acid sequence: CASRRGTGELFF.

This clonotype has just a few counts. CDR3 DNA: TGCGCCAGCAGCTTGTCTGACAGATCTACTCTAGAGAACACTGAAGCTTTCTTT. Translating it yields CASSLSDRSTLENTEAFF. V usage is TRBV5-1 and J usage is TRBJ1-1, with D perhaps matching TRBD1 (5 bases). CDR3 length: 18 amino acids. V was clipped by 1 base and J by 1 base, with 20 bases between them. Germline values: CDR1 SGHRS, CDR2 YFSETQ.

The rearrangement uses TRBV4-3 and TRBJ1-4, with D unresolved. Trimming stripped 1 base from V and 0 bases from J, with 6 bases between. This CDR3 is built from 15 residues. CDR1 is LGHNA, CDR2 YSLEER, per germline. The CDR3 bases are TGCGCCAGCAGCCAAGTTTACTCAACTAATGAAAAACTGTTTTTT. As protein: CASSQVYSTNEKLFF.

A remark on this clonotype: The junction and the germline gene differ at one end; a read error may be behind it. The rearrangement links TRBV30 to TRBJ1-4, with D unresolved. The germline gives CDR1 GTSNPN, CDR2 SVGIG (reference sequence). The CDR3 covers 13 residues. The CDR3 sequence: CAWNLEPKEKLFF. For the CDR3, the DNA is TGTGCCTGGAACTTGGAGCCTAAGGAAAAACTGTTTTTT.

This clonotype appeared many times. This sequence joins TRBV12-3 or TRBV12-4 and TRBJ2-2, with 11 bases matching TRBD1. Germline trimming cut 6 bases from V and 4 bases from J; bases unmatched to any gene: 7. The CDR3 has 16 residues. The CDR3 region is CASRLSGTGGTGELFF. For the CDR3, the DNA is TGTGCCAGCAGACTCAGCGGGACAGGGGGCACCGGGGAGCTGTTTTTT.

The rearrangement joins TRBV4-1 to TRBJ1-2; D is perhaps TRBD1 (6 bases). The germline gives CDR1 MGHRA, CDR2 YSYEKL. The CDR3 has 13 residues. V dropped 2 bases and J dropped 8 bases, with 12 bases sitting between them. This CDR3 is CASSQPGETGYTF. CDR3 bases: TGCGCCAGCAGCCAACCAGGGGAGACCGGCTACACCTTC.

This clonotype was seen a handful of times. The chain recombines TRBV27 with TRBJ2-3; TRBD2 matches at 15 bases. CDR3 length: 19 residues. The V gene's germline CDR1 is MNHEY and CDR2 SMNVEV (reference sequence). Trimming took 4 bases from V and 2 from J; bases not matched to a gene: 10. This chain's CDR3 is CASSSGTSGRTFPTDTQYF. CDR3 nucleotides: TGTGCCAGCAGTTCAGGGACTAGCGGGAGGACCTTCCCCACAGATACGCAGTATTTT.

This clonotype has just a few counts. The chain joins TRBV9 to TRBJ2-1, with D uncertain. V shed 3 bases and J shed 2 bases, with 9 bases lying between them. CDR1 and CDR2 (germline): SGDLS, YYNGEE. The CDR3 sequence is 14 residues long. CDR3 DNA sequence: TGTGCCAGCAGCGGCGGCAATCCCTACAATGAGCAGTTCTTC. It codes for CASSGGNPYNEQFF.

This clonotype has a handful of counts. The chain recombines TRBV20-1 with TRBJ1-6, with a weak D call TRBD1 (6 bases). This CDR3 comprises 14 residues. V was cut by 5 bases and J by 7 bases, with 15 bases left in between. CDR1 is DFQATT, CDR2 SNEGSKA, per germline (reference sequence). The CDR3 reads CSAYKTGPNSPLHF. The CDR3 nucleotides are TGCAGTGCTTACAAAACAGGGCCCAATTCACCCCTCCACTTT.

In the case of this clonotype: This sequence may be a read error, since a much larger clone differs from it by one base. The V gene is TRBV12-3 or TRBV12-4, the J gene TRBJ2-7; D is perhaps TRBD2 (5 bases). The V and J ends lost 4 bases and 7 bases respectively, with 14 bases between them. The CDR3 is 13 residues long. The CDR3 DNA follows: TGTGCCAGCAGTTCCCCTTCGGGGTCTGAGCAGTACTTC. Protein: CASSSPSGSEQYF.

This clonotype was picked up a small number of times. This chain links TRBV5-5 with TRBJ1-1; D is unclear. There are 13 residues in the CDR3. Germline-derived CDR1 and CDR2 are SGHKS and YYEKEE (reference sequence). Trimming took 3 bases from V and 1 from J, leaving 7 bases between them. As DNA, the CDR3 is TGTGCCAGCAGCTGGACGGCGAACACTGAAGCTTTCTTT. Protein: CASSWTANTEAFF.

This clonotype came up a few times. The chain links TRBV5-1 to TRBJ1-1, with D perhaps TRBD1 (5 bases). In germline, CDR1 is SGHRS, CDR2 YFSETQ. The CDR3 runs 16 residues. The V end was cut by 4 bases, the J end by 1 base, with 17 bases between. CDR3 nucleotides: TGCGCCAGCAGCAGAGGGAGTGGGGCCTCGAACACTGAAGCTTTCTTT. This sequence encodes CASSRGSGASNTEAFF.

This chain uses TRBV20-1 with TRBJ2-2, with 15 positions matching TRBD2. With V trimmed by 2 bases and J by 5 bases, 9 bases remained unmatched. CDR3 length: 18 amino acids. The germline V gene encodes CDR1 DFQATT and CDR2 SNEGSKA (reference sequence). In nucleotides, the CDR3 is TGCAGTGCTAGATATTTCGGGACTAGCGGGGGGCGGACCGGGGAGCTGTTTTTT. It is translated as CSARYFGTSGGRTGELFF.

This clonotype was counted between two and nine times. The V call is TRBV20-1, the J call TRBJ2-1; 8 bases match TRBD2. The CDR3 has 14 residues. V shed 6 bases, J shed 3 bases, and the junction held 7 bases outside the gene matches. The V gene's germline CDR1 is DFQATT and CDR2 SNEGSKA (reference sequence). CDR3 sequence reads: CSAKQTSDYNEQFF. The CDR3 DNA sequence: TGCAGTGCCAAACAGACTAGCGACTACAATGAGCAGTTCTTC.

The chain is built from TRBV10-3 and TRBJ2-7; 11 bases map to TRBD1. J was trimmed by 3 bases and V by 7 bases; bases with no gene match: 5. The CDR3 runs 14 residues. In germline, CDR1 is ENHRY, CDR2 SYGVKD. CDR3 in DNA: TGTGCCATCAATACCGGGACAGGGGGCTACGAGCAGTACTTC. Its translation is CAINTGTGGYEQYF.

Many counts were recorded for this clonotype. The CDR3: CASSLSVLGSPLHF. CDR3 in DNA: TGTGCCAGCAGTTTAAGTGTGTTGGGATCACCCCTCCACTTT. The rearrangement uses TRBV12-3 or TRBV12-4 and TRBJ1-6; D remains unclear. This CDR3 is built from 14 residues. Trimming stripped 2 bases from V and 10 bases from J, with 12 bases between.